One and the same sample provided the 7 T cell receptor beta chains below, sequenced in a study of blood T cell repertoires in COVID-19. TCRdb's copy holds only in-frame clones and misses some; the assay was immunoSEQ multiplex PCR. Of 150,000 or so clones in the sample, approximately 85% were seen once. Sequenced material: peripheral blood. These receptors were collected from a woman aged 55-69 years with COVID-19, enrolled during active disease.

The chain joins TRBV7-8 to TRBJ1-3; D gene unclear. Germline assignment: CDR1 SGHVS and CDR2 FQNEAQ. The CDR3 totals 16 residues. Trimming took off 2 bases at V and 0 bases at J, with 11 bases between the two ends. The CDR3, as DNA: TGTGCCAGCAGCTTATCACAAGACTACTCTGGAAACACCATATATTTT. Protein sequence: CASSLSQDYSGNTIYF.

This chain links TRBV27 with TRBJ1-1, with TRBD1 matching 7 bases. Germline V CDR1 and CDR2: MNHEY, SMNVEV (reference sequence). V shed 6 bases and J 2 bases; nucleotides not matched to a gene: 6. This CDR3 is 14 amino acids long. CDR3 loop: CASSPGQVNTEAFF. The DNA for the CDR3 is TGTGCCAGCAGCCCCGGACAGGTTAACACTGAAGCTTTCTTT.

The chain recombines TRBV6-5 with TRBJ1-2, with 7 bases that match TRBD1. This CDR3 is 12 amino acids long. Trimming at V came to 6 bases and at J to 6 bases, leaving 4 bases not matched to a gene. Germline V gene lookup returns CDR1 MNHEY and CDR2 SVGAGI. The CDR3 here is CASSRQGNGYTF. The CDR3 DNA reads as TGTGCCAGCAGCCGACAGGGTAATGGCTACACCTTC.

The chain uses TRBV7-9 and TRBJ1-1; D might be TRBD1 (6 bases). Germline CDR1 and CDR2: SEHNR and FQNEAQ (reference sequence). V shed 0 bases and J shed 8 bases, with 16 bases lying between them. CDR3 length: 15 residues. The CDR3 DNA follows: TGTGCCAGCAGCTTAGCAGGCAGGGGACTATTAGAAGCTTTCTTT. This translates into CASSLAGRGLLEAFF.

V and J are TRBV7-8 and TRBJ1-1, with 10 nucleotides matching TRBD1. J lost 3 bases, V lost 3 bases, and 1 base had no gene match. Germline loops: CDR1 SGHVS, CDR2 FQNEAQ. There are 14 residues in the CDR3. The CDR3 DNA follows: TGTGCCAGCAGCTTCGGACAGGGGGACACTGAAGCTTTCTTT. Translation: CASSFGQGDTEAFF.

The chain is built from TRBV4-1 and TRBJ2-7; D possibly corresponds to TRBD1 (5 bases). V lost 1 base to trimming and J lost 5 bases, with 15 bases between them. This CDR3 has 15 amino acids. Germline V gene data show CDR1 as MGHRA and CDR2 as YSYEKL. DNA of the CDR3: TGCGCCAGCAGCCAAGTATTAGGGGATACCGACGAGCAGTACTTC. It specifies CASSQVLGDTDEQYF.

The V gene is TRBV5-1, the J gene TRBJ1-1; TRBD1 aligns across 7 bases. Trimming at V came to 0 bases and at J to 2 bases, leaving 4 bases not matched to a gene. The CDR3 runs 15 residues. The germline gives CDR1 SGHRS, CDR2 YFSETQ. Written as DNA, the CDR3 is TGCGCCAGCAGCTTGGGTGAAGGGGGCAACACTGAAGCTTTCTTT. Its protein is CASSLGEGGNTEAFF.